This T cell receptor (beta chain) was identified in a study of Ad26.COV2.S vaccination and SARS-CoV-2 variants. Study-wide context: Recipients of Ad26.COV2.S got it intramuscularly, once or twice 56 days apart.

Described treatment: over 15 received Ad26.COV2.S at low or high dose, single or two shots; about 5 received placebo; per-sample allocation not given. Sampling happened 63 days after the first vaccine or placebo injection. V was clipped by 8 bases and J by 5 bases, with 9 bases between them. This CDR3 is 11 amino acids long. CDR1 and CDR2 from the germline V gene are LNHDA and SQIVND (reference sequence). The assay was immunoSEQ multiplex PCR, and TCRdb's table has in-frame clones only and misses some. The sample lists about 480,000 clones, 87% occurring once. The chain recombines TRBV19 with TRBJ1-2, with D tentatively TRBD1 (6 bases). This specimen consisted of peripheral blood, obtained in a trial of Ad26.COV2.S vaccine versus placebo. This receptor was obtained from a person between 18 and 60 years old who received the Ad26.COV2.S COVID-19 vaccine or a placebo. The CDR3 nucleotides are TGTGCCAGTGGCAGGGGATATGGCTACACCTTC. It specifies CASGRGYGYTF.